This is a list of T cell receptor beta chains from one sample in a study of radiotherapy plus CTLA-4 blockade in lung cancer. The protocol was immunoSEQ multiplex PCR, while the TCRdb copy is restricted to in-frame clones and leaves out a portion. The sample shows roughly 50,000 clones, 84% of them seen only once. The sample here was peripheral blood, taken from a patient treated with radiotherapy plus ipilimumab. Receptor source: a human donor with non-small cell lung cancer whose response to radiotherapy plus ipilimumab could not be evaluated. The CDR3 runs from the conserved cysteine through the conserved F or W. A D gene is named only where the DNA matches it firmly. Size is omitted from some rows. Given values are once, few, many or a class for expanded clones.

j_call,clone_size,d_call,v_call,cdr3_nt,cdr3_aa
TRBJ2-1,NA,NA,TRBV25-1,TGTGCCAGCAGTGAATACGCGTCCTCCTACAATGAGCAGTTCTTC,CASSEYASSYNEQFF
TRBJ1-1,NA,TRBD1,TRBV14,TGTGCCAGCAGCCGCCGGGACCTCAGGGGGGAGACTGAAGCTTTCTTT,CASSRRDLRGETEAFF
TRBJ1-5,NA,TRBD1,TRBV7-9,TGTGCCAGCAGCTTAGGACAGGGGGATCAGCCCCAGCATTTT,CASSLGQGDQPQHF
TRBJ2-5,NA,TRBD1,TRBV15,TGTGCCACCAGCAGTTTGACAGGGTTGGAGACCCAGTACTTC,CATSSLTGLETQYF
TRBJ1-1,NA,NA,TRBV18,TGTGCCAGCTCACCAAAGACAGGAGACACTGAAGCTTTCTTT,CASSPKTGDTEAFF
TRBJ2-7,NA,TRBD1,TRBV2,TGTGCCAGCAGCACGACCTTTGAACAGGGGGCTAGGGACGAGCAGTACTTC,CASSTTFEQGARDEQYF
TRBJ2-1,NA,TRBD2,TRBV4-3,TGCGCCAGCAGCCAAGATACTAGCGGGAGCGATGAGCAGTTCTTC,CASSQDTSGSDEQFF
TRBJ2-5,NA,NA,TRBV7-9,TGTGCCACCGCGACAGATCAGGAGACCCAGTACTTC,CATATDQETQYF
TRBJ1-1,NA,NA,TRBV7-9,TGTGCCAGCAGCTCTATAGGGGGGAACACTGAAGCTTTCTTT,CASSSIGGNTEAFF
TRBJ1-5,few,NA,TRBV28,TGTGCCAGCAGTTTATTCCGTCAGAGGCCCAATCAGCCCCAGCATTTT,CASSLFRQRPNQPQHF
TRBJ2-7,few,NA,TRBV4-1,TGCGCCAGCACTACCCTTGGCGGAGGTCTTTACGAGCAGTACTTC,CASTTLGGGLYEQYF
TRBJ2-1,NA,NA,TRBV11-2,TGTGCCAGCAGCTTAGTTGCTATTTACAATGAGCAGTTCTTC,CASSLVAIYNEQFF
TRBJ2-7,few,NA,TRBV7-2,TGTGCCAGCAGCCCCCGACGGGATACCTACGAGCAGTACTTC,CASSPRRDTYEQYF
TRBJ2-3,NA,TRBD2,TRBV11-2,TGTGCCAGCAGCTTTGGACTAGCGGGAGGGAAAGGTACGCAGTATTTT,CASSFGLAGGKGTQYF
TRBJ2-2,NA,TRBD2,TRBV9,TGTGCCAGCAGCCTATGGGGGGGCACCGGGGAGCTGTTTTTT,CASSLWGGTGELFF
TRBJ1-3,few,TRBD1,TRBV6-6,TGTGCCAGCACCCAAGACAGGGCTGGAAACACCATATATTTT,CASTQDRAGNTIYF
TRBJ2-1,once,TRBD1,TRBV4-3,TGCGCCAGCAGCCAAGATCGAGGGACAGACCCTCGGGACAATGAGCAGTTCTTC,CASSQDRGTDPRDNEQFF
TRBJ2-1,NA,TRBD2,TRBV9,TGTGCCAGCAGCGCCGGGACTAGCGGCTTTGCCTCCTACAATGAGCAGTTCTTC,CASSAGTSGFASYNEQFF
TRBJ1-1,NA,TRBD1,TRBV14,TGTGCCAGCAGCCAACAAGGGGGCACGGGAGCTTTCTTT,CASSQQGGTGAFF
TRBJ1-1,NA,NA,TRBV4-1,TGCGCCAGCAGCCAAATAGTTGCTCCGGGGAACACTGAAGCTTTCTTT,CASSQIVAPGNTEAFF
TRBJ1-4,NA,NA,TRBV2,TGTGCCAGCAGAATTAGACAGGTTAATGAAAAACTGTTTTTT,CASRIRQVNEKLFF
TRBJ1-4,once,TRBD1,TRBV19,TGTGCCAGTAGCTTAATCCGGGACAGCCTTAATGAAAAACTGTTTTTT,CASSLIRDSLNEKLFF
TRBJ1-1,NA,TRBD1,TRBV30,TGTGCCTGGGGAGGGACAGGATTGAACACTGAAGCTTTCTTT,CAWGGTGLNTEAFF
TRBJ1-4,NA,TRBD1,TRBV28,TGTGCCAGCAGACTGACAGGGGATGAAAAACTGTTTTTT,CASRLTGDEKLFF
TRBJ2-1,NA,TRBD2,TRBV5-8,TGTGCCAGCAGCTCAGCTCAGACTAGCGGGAGCGCCGATGAGCAGTTCTTC,CASSSAQTSGSADEQFF
TRBJ2-7,NA,NA,TRBV28,TGTGCCAGCAGTTTTAAGGCAGGGCTAGGGTACGAGCAGTACTTC,CASSFKAGLGYEQYF
TRBJ1-2,NA,NA,TRBV9,TGTGCCAGCAGCGCCGGGGGGGGCGGTGGTGGCTATGGCTACACCTTC,CASSAGGGGGGYGYTF
TRBJ2-7,NA,TRBD1,TRBV28,TGTGCCAGGGACAGGGGGACGACCTACGAGCAGTACTTC,CARDRGTTYEQYF
TRBJ2-7,once,NA,TRBV4-1,TGCGCCAGCAGCCAAGAATTGAGGCCAGGGTGGTCCTACGAGCAGTACTTC,CASSQELRPGWSYEQYF
TRBJ2-3,NA,TRBD1,TRBV7-9,TGTGCCAGCAGCTCGGACAGGGGTCTGGGGACAGATACGCAGTATTTT,CASSSDRGLGTDTQYF
TRBJ2-1,NA,TRBD2,TRBV7-2,TGTGCCAGCAGCTTAGGGGCGACTAGCGGTTCCGTTGGGAATGAGCAGTTCTTC,CASSLGATSGSVGNEQFF
TRBJ2-7,NA,TRBD2,TRBV19,TGTGCCAGTAGTATTCTACCGACTAGCGGGAGGTACGAGCAGTACTTC,CASSILPTSGRYEQYF
TRBJ2-7,medium-sized,NA,TRBV30,TGTGCCTGGAGTCGAGGGACATTTACCTACGAGCAGTACTTC,CAWSRGTFTYEQYF
TRBJ2-2,NA,TRBD2,TRBV7-2,TGTGCCAGCAGCTTGGCCGGGACTAGCATTGCCGGGGAGCTGTTTTTT,CASSLAGTSIAGELFF
TRBJ2-2,few,NA,TRBV5-1,TGCGCCAGTCGACGACTATCAAACACCGGGGAGCTGTTTTTT,CASRRLSNTGELFF
TRBJ2-1,NA,TRBD2,TRBV9,TGTGCCAGCAGCGCGGGACTAGCGGGACCCACAAATGAGCAGTTCTTC,CASSAGLAGPTNEQFF
TRBJ1-1,NA,TRBD1,TRBV5-1,TGCGCCAGCCACAGGCCAGGGGGCAATGGCGCTGAAGCTTTCTTT,CASHRPGGNGAEAFF
TRBJ1-1,NA,NA,TRBV28,TGTGCCAGCATCAAAAGGGAACGGGGGTGGAACACTGAAGCTTTCTTT,CASIKRERGWNTEAFF
TRBJ2-7,NA,TRBD1,TRBV28,TGTGCCAGCAACGGACCAGGGACAGCAAGGGAGCAGTACTTC,CASNGPGTAREQYF
TRBJ1-5,few,NA,TRBV6-1,TGTGCCAGCAGTCCCAGGGATTCGCAGCCCCAGCATTTT,CASSPRDSQPQHF
TRBJ2-7,NA,NA,TRBV29-1,TGCAGCGTTGAGATAGGAGGGGACGAGCAGTACTTC,CSVEIGGDEQYF
TRBJ2-7,NA,NA,TRBV5-8,TGTGCCAGCACCCTCTCCCTAGGGAGAATTACGAGTGAGCAGTACTTC,CASTLSLGRITSEQYF
TRBJ1-4,NA,TRBD1,TRBV4-3,TGCGCCAGCAGCCAAGATCATGCGACAGGGGTCGGTAAGGAAAAACTGTTTTTT,CASSQDHATGVGKEKLFF
TRBJ2-1,NA,NA,TRBV5-1,TGCGCCAGCAGCATGGGACTTCTAGATCCAGCGTTCTTC,CASSMGLLDPAFF
TRBJ2-7,NA,NA,TRBV27,TGTGCCAGCAGTTTGCGGGACGCCTCCTACGAGCAGTACTTC,CASSLRDASYEQYF
TRBJ2-1,few,NA,TRBV5-1,TGCGCCAGCAGCTTGGAGGGTAGCGGATACAATGAGCAGTTCTTC,CASSLEGSGYNEQFF
TRBJ1-2,NA,TRBD1,TRBV19,TGTGCCAGTAGCGCGTGGGACAGGGGAGGCTACACCTTC,CASSAWDRGGYTF
TRBJ1-5,NA,NA,TRBV28,TGTGCCAGCAGTTTTGGTCAGGGTTTTCGTCAGCCCCAGCATTTT,CASSFGQGFRQPQHF
TRBJ1-6,NA,TRBD1,TRBV9,TGTGCCAGCAGCTCCACGGACAGGGACTCTTCACCCCTCCACTTT,CASSSTDRDSSPLHF
TRBJ2-1,NA,TRBD2,TRBV6-1,TGTGCCAGCAGTGAACCCGGAGCTAGCGGGAATTACAATGAGCAGTTCTTC,CASSEPGASGNYNEQFF
TRBJ2-7,NA,NA,TRBV5-5,TGTGCCAGCAGCTTGTATGAGGGTACCTACGAGCAGTACTTC,CASSLYEGTYEQYF
TRBJ2-2,few,TRBD2,TRBV19,TGTGCCAGTAGGATAGCGGGAGGGCCTATTGGCGGGGAGCTGTTTTTT,CASRIAGGPIGGELFF
TRBJ2-5,once,NA,TRBV7-2,TGTGCCAGCAGCTTAAATCGAGAGACCCAGTACTTC,CASSLNRETQYF